This entry features one TCR beta chain sequence. Its antigen remains undetermined. The sample holds no much larger clone one base away, and base qualities are not on file. These data originate in a study of T cell responses to AZD1222 COVID-19 vaccine (dated by TCRdb to the early 2020s). Turning to the overall study: TCR sequencing was performed for fewer than 250 trial participants, of whom 200 to 210 were given two doses of AZD1222 and roughly 25 were given two doses of MenACWY control vaccine. Trial participants were enrolled into age subgroups of 18-55, 56-69 and 70-plus years, which contained roughly 140, 27 and 60 TCR-sequenced participants, respectively. Points the paper makes about the study in general: The 56-69-year group was small, and its depth increase did not reach significance, likely because of low power. Nearly half of unique spike-specific TCRs reportedly recognized epitopes outside regions mutated in the B.1.351 and B.1.1.7 variants. Only five to seven AZD1222 recipients were SARS-CoV-2 seropositive at baseline, limiting conclusions about previously exposed vaccinees. Because no day 14 peak-response samples were available, the repertoires could be characterized only after the peak T cell response. Participants were mostly white British and included more females than males, and it was suggested by the authors that clonal diversity may have been underestimated. Spike-specific TCR breadth and depth rose significantly after two AZD1222 doses compared with day 0 and with MenACWY recipients. Vaccine-associated CD4 TCRs spanned the whole spike protein, with dominant responses in regions 160-218 and 743-854.

The intended sense of this specimen's time point label: about 28 days (+/-7) after the second vaccine dose. AZD1222 recipients with second doses at about 4 weeks or about 12 weeks were pooled, because spike-specific TCR depth and breadth did not differ between schedules. Samples from vaccinated people were obtained from the UK trials COV001 and COV002, which included a single-blind randomized controlled phase 2/3 trial of AZD1222 (ChAdOx1 nCoV-19) in healthy adults. Trial participant PBMC samples were collected at day 0 and day 28 after the second dose for TCRbeta chain sequencing. The CDR3 regions of human TCRbeta chains were analyzed by immunosequencing. From the authors' description of their analysis: TCRs in the repertoires were compared against a reference library of SARS-CoV-2-specific TCRs that had been generated with the MIRA antigen-specificity platform. Breadth was defined as the fraction of unique TCRs that were SARS-CoV-2-associated. Depth was defined as the fraction of total T cells that were SARS-CoV-2-associated. Using the MIRA data, each spike-specific TCR was mapped to the spike region that the TCR reacts to and placed in a CD4 or CD8 class. Log10-transformed breadth and depth values were compared by one-way ANOVA with Sidak's multiple comparisons tests. Sourced from immuneACCESS, this table was stored by TCRdb with only in-frame sequences that have V and J called. A share of the clones is absent; for the studies checked, an unresolved V gene accounts for under half, and the remainder has no known explanation. V and J calls and clone size are those listed in that table; D and trimming were worked out from the DNA. This sample has over 150,000 clones in its table, and around nine tenths of those were observed once. Of the sample, approximately 4.5% falls within the top ten clones.

The CDR3 starts with the cysteine, ends with the phenylalanine, and has 16 residues. The kept DNA is CDR3 alone, 48 bases in frame from the first base. Trimming leaves V shorter by 6 bases and J shorter by 3 bases, with the junction holding 10 bases beyond the gene matches. CDR1 and CDR2, per the germline V gene, are SNHLY and FYNNEI. The specimen comprised peripheral blood, sampled 28 days after the second AZD1222 dose. This receptor was obtained from an adult who received the AZD1222 COVID-19 vaccine. The chain couples TRBV2 to TRBJ2-7; the junction holds 11 bases that match TRBD1. The CDR3 here reads CASSRRRDRGNYEQYF. At the DNA level, the sequence is TGTGCCAGCAGCCGCCGCCGGGACAGGGGGAACTACGAGCAGTACTTC.